This TCR beta chain was documented in a study of technical replicates of blood from a handful of donors. Trimming cost V 2 bases and J 3 bases; bases outside gene matches: 6. Germline V lookup: CDR1 MNHNY, CDR2 SVGAGI (reference sequence). This CDR3 is built from 16 residues. This clone occurred a few times. Generated by immunoSEQ multiplex PCR, the TCRdb table keeps only in-frame clones and is missing some. The table records tens of thousands of clones, 81% of them present only once. Sample: PBMCs. The source is a human donor in good health. Some clones in this sample may be carry-over from other donors' samples. The chain combines TRBV6-6 with TRBJ2-2; 7 positions match TRBD1. The CDR3 coding sequence is TGTGCCAGCAGTTACATGTGGGACAGCGACACCGGGGAGCTGTTTTTT. This encodes CASSYMWDSDTGELFF.